This T cell receptor (beta chain) was captured by sequencing in a study of CD8+CD57+ T cells in acquired aplastic anemia. About the study: Sorted cells (CD4+ and CD8+) yielded DNA amounts that averaged about 2.9 ug.

Study-wide results and caveats: Twenty-nine CD8+ CDR3 sequences were shared between patients and controls. Any difference that existed in CD8+ Simpson's diversity between patients and controls was not significant.

The CDR3 is 14 residues long. The V end lost 1 base, the J end lost 4 bases, and 13 bases lay between the germline ends. From germline, CDR1 is GTSNPN and CDR2 SVGIG (reference sequence). On this clonotype itself: Antigen unknown.

TCR beta VDJ and CDR3 profiling used genomic DNA as template. TCRdb independently ran MiXCR on the reads; one entry per CDR3 protein. The sample has 450,000 to 600,000 distinct CDR3 sequences, approximately 33% seen once; the top ten hold under 0.95%. Patients sequenced had flow cytometry evidence of CD8+CD57+ cell expansion. Each of the patients presented with severe acquired aplastic anemia. This TCR came from a human donor with aplastic anemia. The rearrangement links TRBV30 to TRBJ2-5, with D possibly matching TRBD1 (6 bases). The source material was sorted CD4+, CD8+, or CD8+CD57+ T cells (not recorded which) from PBMCs. The CDR3, as DNA: TGTGCCTGGAGTGGAGGGGGTGGTGGAGAGACCCAGTACTTC. Its protein product is CAWSGGGGGETQYF.